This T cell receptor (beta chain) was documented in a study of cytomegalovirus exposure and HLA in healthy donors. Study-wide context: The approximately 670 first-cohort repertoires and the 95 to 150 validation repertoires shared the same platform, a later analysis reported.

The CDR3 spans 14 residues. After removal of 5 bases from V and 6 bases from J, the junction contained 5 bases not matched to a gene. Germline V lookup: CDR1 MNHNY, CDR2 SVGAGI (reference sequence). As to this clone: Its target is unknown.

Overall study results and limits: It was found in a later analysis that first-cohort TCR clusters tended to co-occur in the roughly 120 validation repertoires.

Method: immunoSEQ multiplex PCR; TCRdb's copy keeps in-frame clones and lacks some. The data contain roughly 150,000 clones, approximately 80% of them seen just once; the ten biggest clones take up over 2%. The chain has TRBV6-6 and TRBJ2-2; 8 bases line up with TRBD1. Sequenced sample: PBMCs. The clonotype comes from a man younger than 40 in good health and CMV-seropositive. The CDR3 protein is CASSRTGGAGELFF. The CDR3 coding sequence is TGTGCCAGCAGTCGCACAGGGGGTGCCGGGGAGCTGTTTTTT.